These T cell receptor beta chains were read from a single sample in a study of blood T cell repertoires in COVID-19. Profiled with immunoSEQ multiplex PCR; TCRdb holds only in-frame clones, not every one. The sample holds roughly 100,000 clones, over 75% seen once. The material sequenced was peripheral blood. All receptors come from a man aged 45-65 years with acute or convalescent COVID-19. The CDR3 runs from the conserved cysteine through the conserved F or W. D genes are given only for firm matches. Clone sizes are given selectively: once, few, many, or a class where the clone is expanded.

d_call	clone_size	j_call	cdr3_length	v_call	cdr3_nt	cdr3_aa
TRBD2	.	TRBJ2-1	16	TRBV27	TGTGCCAGCAGTAATATCGGGACTAGCGGTGCCAATGAGCAGTTCTTC	CASSNIGTSGANEQFF
TRBD2	.	TRBJ2-1	15	TRBV7-3	TGTGCCAGCAGCCGAGGGACTAGCGGGCTCAATGAGCAGTTCTTC	CASSRGTSGLNEQFF
.	.	TRBJ2-1	14	TRBV6-5	TGTGCCAGCAGCGATTCGGGTCTCGGCGATGAGCAGTTCTTC	CASSDSGLGDEQFF
TRBD2	.	TRBJ2-7	15	TRBV4-1	TGCGCCAGCAGCCAAGGACGGGCGGGGGGCGACGAGCAGTACTTC	CASSQGRAGGDEQYF
TRBD1	.	TRBJ1-5	15	TRBV2	TGTGCCAGCAGCCGGACAGGGGCCAGCAATCAGCCCCAGCATTTT	CASSRTGASNQPQHF
.	.	TRBJ1-4	17	TRBV6-4	TGTGCCAGCAGTGACTCAGGGGAAGCTGAAACTAATGAAAAACTGTTTTTT	CASSDSGEAETNEKLFF
.	.	TRBJ2-7	16	TRBV6-6	TGTGCCAGCAGTTACTCGAGCGAATATAGCTCCTACGAGCAGTACTTC	CASSYSSEYSSYEQYF
.	once	TRBJ2-5	14	TRBV9	TGTGCCAGCAGCGAGGGACACCTACAAGAGACCCAGTACTTC	CASSEGHLQETQYF
TRBD2	.	TRBJ2-3	15	TRBV9	TGTGCCAGCATGCAGGGTCTAGCGGGGACAGATACGCAGTATTTT	CASMQGLAGTDTQYF
.	.	TRBJ1-1	14	TRBV5-1	TGCGCCAGCAGCTTGTACGGGGGGAACACTGAAGCTTTCTTT	CASSLYGGNTEAFF
TRBD1	few	TRBJ1-6	12	TRBV28	TGTGCCAGCCGACAGGGATCCTCACCCCTCCACTTT	CASRQGSSPLHF
TRBD2	.	TRBJ2-1	17	TRBV9	TGTGCCAGCAGCGTAGCTACTAGCGGGGGGGGATACAATGAGCAGTTCTTC	CASSVATSGGGYNEQFF
TRBD1	.	TRBJ2-3	14	TRBV29-1	TGCAGCGCAAGACAGGGGACCTTGACAGATACGCAGTATTTT	CSARQGTLTDTQYF
TRBD1	.	TRBJ1-4	16	TRBV5-6	TGTGCCAGCAGTCGACAGGGTGACTTCCTCACTGAAAAACTGTTTTTT	CASSRQGDFLTEKLFF
TRBD1	.	TRBJ1-1	15	TRBV9	TGTGCCAGCAGCGTCGGGACAGGGCTCGACACTGAAGCTTTCTTT	CASSVGTGLDTEAFF
TRBD2	.	TRBJ2-5	16	TRBV15	TGTGCCACCAGCAGAGGAGCGGGAGTTTTTATAGAGACCCAGTACTTC	CATSRGAGVFIETQYF
.	.	TRBJ2-3	13	TRBV11-1	TGTGCCAGCAGCTACCAGGGCTCAGATACGCAGTATTTT	CASSYQGSDTQYF
.	.	TRBJ2-7	14	TRBV21-1	TGTGCCAGCAGCAAAAACCCAGGGCGGAGCGAGCAGTACTTC	CASSKNPGRSEQYF
.	few	TRBJ2-2	15	TRBV6-5	TGTGCCAGCAGTTACGAGGCGGGGATTGGCGGGGAGCTGTTTTTT	CASSYEAGIGGELFF
.	.	TRBJ1-1	15	TRBV13	TGTGCCAGCAGCTTTCAGGGGAGGGCGAACACTGAAGCTTTCTTT	CASSFQGRANTEAFF
TRBD1	.	TRBJ2-7	14	TRBV5-1	TGCGCCAGCAGCGTGGACAGGGGCTACTACGAGCAGTACTTC	CASSVDRGYYEQYF
.	.	TRBJ1-6	15	TRBV19	TGTGCCAGTAGTATAGTTCCGGACAGTAATTCACCCCTCCACTTT	CASSIVPDSNSPLHF
.	.	TRBJ2-1	15	TRBV28	TGTGCCAGCAGTTCTTGGAGCCGTCCCCTTGGTGAGCAGTTCTTC	CASSSWSRPLGEQFF
.	.	TRBJ1-2	15	TRBV4-2	TGTGCCAGCAGCCAAGATAAGATAGGGGTGTTTGGCTACACCTTC	CASSQDKIGVFGYTF
.	.	TRBJ2-1	14	TRBV7-2	TGTGCCAGCAGCTTAGTCCCAGGGCCGAATGAGCAGTTCTTC	CASSLVPGPNEQFF
.	.	TRBJ2-7	13	TRBV19	TGTGCCAGCGCGTACAGGGCCACCTACGAGCAGTACTTC	CASAYRATYEQYF
TRBD2	.	TRBJ2-2	15	TRBV19	TGTGCCAGTAGTTTCTGGCGGGAGGGCGGCGGGGAGCTGTTTTTT	CASSFWREGGGELFF
.	.	TRBJ2-7	13	TRBV4-1	TGCGCCAGCAGCCAAGCTCCCTACGACGAGCAGTACTTC	CASSQAPYDEQYF
TRBD2	few	TRBJ2-7	17	TRBV11-2	TGTGCCAGCAGCTTACGCCTAGCGGGAGAGACAAATGACGAGCAGTACTTC	CASSLRLAGETNDEQYF
.	.	TRBJ1-2	16	TRBV9	TGTGCCAGCAGCGTCGGAGAGCGGGGCGAAAACTATGGCTACACCTTC	CASSVGERGENYGYTF
.	.	TRBJ2-5	14	TRBV5-1	TGCGCCAGCAGCTTTCAAACAGGAGAAGAGACCCAGTACTTC	CASSFQTGEETQYF
.	.	TRBJ1-5	13	TRBV27	TGTGCCAGCAGTTTAGGGGCAGGCCAGCCCCAGCATTTT	CASSLGAGQPQHF
.	.	TRBJ1-5	15	TRBV27	TGTGCCAGCAGCTCGGACACGGAAAGCAATCAGCCCCAGCATTTT	CASSSDTESNQPQHF
.	.	TRBJ2-4	15	TRBV18	TGTGCCAGCTCACCGGGCCAGGGGGCCAAAAACATTCAGTACTTC	CASSPGQGAKNIQYF
.	.	TRBJ1-6	15	TRBV2	TGTGCCAGCAACGCAGACAGTTCCCTATTGTCACCCCTCCACTTT	CASNADSSLLSPLHF
TRBD2	.	TRBJ2-3	15	TRBV5-1	TGCGCCAGCAGCTTTGCGGGGGGGTACACAGATACGCAGTATTTT	CASSFAGGYTDTQYF
TRBD1	.	TRBJ1-5	15	TRBV6-1	TGTGCCAGCAGTGAAAGACAGGGGGGCAATCAGCCCCAGCATTTT	CASSERQGGNQPQHF
.	.	TRBJ1-6	13	TRBV9	TGTGCCAGCAGCCCGGGGAATGTGTCACCCCTCCACTTT	CASSPGNVSPLHF
TRBD2	.	TRBJ2-3	14	TRBV10-3	TGTGCCATCGGAGGCGCGGGGGGCCCGAAGACGCAGTATTTT	CAIGGAGGPKTQYF
.	.	TRBJ2-3	12	TRBV5-8	TGTGCCAGCAGGGAGTTTCAAGATACGCAGTATTTT	CASREFQDTQYF
TRBD1	.	TRBJ1-2	14	TRBV29-1	TGCAGCGTTGAAGAGACAGGGACGCACTATGGCTACACCTTC	CSVEETGTHYGYTF
.	.	TRBJ2-3	15	TRBV19	TGTGCCAGTAGTATAATGAGGGATAGCACAGATACGCAGTATTTT	CASSIMRDSTDTQYF
.	.	TRBJ2-7	14	TRBV11-3	TGTGCCAGCAGCTTAGGGTCGGTCTCCTACGAGCAGTACTTC	CASSLGSVSYEQYF
.	.	TRBJ1-4	16	TRBV5-1	TGCGCCAGCAGCGCATCCCCGGGAGCGGGAGGGGAAAAACTGTTTTTT	CASSASPGAGGEKLFF
.	once	TRBJ2-1	12	TRBV7-6	TGTGCCAGCAGCTTCGGGTACAATGAGCAGTTCTTC	CASSFGYNEQFF
.	.	TRBJ2-2	15	TRBV5-5	TGTGCCAGCAGCTATTCGGGACTGTACACCGGGGAGCTGTTTTTT	CASSYSGLYTGELFF
.	.	TRBJ2-2	15	TRBV19	TGTGCCAGTACCTCCAGTCCCCTGAACACCGGGGAGCTGTTTTTT	CASTSSPLNTGELFF
TRBD2	.	TRBJ2-1	16	TRBV11-2	TGTGCCAGCAGCGTCGCCAGCGGGAGGGCAGGGAATGAGCAGTTCTTC	CASSVASGRAGNEQFF
TRBD1	.	TRBJ1-2	13	TRBV7-2	TGTGCCAGCAGCTGGGACAGCGGCTATGGCTACACCTTC	CASSWDSGYGYTF
TRBD2	.	TRBJ2-2	17	TRBV7-3	TGTGCCAGCAGCTTAAAAGGGACTAGCGGGACGACCGGGGAGCTGTTTTTT	CASSLKGTSGTTGELFF